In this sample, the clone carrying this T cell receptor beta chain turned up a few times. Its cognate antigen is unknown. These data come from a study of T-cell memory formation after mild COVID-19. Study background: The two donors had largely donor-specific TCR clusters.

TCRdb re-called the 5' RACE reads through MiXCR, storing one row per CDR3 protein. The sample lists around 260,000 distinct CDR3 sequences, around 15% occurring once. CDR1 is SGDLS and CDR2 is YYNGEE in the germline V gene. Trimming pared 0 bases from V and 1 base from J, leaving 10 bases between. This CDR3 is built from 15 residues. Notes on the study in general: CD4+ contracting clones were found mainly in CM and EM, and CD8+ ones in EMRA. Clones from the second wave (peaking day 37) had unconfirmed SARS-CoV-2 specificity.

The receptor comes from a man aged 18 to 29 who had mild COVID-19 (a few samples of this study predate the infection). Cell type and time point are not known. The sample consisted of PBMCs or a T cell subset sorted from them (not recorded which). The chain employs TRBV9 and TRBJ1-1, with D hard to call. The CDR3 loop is CASSVAYGRNTEAFF. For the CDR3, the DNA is TGTGCCAGCAGCGTAGCTTACGGGCGGAACACTGAAGCTTTCTTT.